A single sample gave rise to the 11 T cell receptor beta chains below, sequenced in a study of blood T cell repertoires in COVID-19. TCRdb's copy holds only in-frame clones and misses some; the assay was immunoSEQ multiplex PCR. The table includes 150,000 to 160,000 clones, around 83% detected once. Specimen: peripheral blood. The receptors were gathered from a woman aged 45-65 years with acute or convalescent COVID-19.

The rearrangement uses TRBV5-6 and TRBJ1-2; a weak D match, TRBD1 (5 bases). The CDR3 is 15 residues long. CDR1 SGHDT and CDR2 YYEEEE come from the germline V gene. V dropped 1 base and J dropped 3 bases, with 13 bases sitting between them. The CDR3, as DNA: TGTGCCAGCAGCTTGAATATGGGGCGCGACTATGGCTACACCTTC. Translated, it gives CASSLNMGRDYGYTF.

The rearrangement links TRBV10-3 to TRBJ2-1, with 7 bases fitting TRBD1. Germline lookup yields CDR1 ENHRY and CDR2 SYGVKD. The CDR3 has 12 amino acids. The trim removed 10 bases at V and 7 bases at J, leaving 7 bases unmatched. CDR3 nucleotide sequence: TGTGCCACCCCCAAGACAGGGAATGAGCAGTTCTTC. This gives the protein CATPKTGNEQFF.

The V gene is TRBV27, the J gene TRBJ1-5; TRBD1 might be the D (6 bases). V was pared by 3 bases and J by 1 base, with 13 bases between. The CDR3 spans 16 residues. Germline V gene data show CDR1 as MNHEY and CDR2 as SMNVEV (reference sequence). CDR3 sequence: CASSFNREGSNQPQHF. The CDR3 DNA is TGTGCCAGCAGTTTTAACAGGGAAGGGAGCAATCAGCCCCAGCATTTT.

V is TRBV18 and J is TRBJ1-1; D may be TRBD1 (6 bases). The CDR3 runs to 13 residues. Trimming took 2 bases from V and 6 from J, leaving 10 bases between them. CDR1 is KGHSH and CDR2 is LQKENI in the germline V gene. The CDR3: CASSPIKGAEAFF. In DNA, the CDR3 is TGTGCCAGCTCACCAATAAAGGGGGCTGAAGCTTTCTTT.

This clone was counted a few times. The J gene is TRBJ1-5, the V gene TRBV27; maybe TRBD1 (5 bases). CDR1 and CDR2 from the germline V gene are MNHEY and SMNVEV (reference sequence). This CDR3 contains 13 residues. The ends were cut back, 3 bases at V and 4 bases at J, with 7 bases in the middle. Written as DNA, the CDR3 is TGTGCCAGCAGTTTGACAGTAAATCAGCCCCAGCATTTT. Its translation is CASSLTVNQPQHF.

The chain recombines TRBV19 with TRBJ2-1; D is ambiguous. V lost 4 bases to trimming and J lost 0 bases, with 4 bases between them. The CDR3 extends over 13 amino acids. Germline V gene lookup returns CDR1 LNHDA and CDR2 SQIVND (reference sequence). The chain's CDR3 is CASSTVSYNEQFF. The DNA of the CDR3 is TGTGCCAGTAGTACGGTCTCCTACAATGAGCAGTTCTTC.

The genes are TRBV6-2 or TRBV6-3 and TRBJ2-2; maybe TRBD1 (5 bases). Trimming took off 3 bases at V and 5 bases at J, with 13 bases between the two ends. Germline CDR1 is MNHEY and CDR2 is SVGEGT. There are 15 residues in the CDR3. The CDR3 region is CASSYSRQITGELFF. CDR3 sequence (DNA): TGTGCCAGCAGTTATTCAAGACAGATAACCGGGGAGCTGTTTTTT.

The J gene is TRBJ2-1, the V gene TRBV6-2 or TRBV6-3, with TRBD1 matching over 8 bases. In germline, CDR1 is MNHEY, CDR2 SVGEGT. V was clipped by 6 bases and J by 3 bases; unmatched bases: 13. There are 17 residues in the CDR3. The CDR3 nucleotides are TGTGCCAGCAGCCTTGGACAGGGTGCAGTATTCTACAATGAGCAGTTCTTC. Amino acids: CASSLGQGAVFYNEQFF.

This chain joins TRBV7-3 and TRBJ2-1, with 8 bases aligning to TRBD2. CDR3 length: 16 residues. Germline CDR1 reads SGHTA; CDR2 reads FQGTGA. V was clipped by 2 bases and J by 6 bases; unmatched bases: 9. The CDR3 protein is CASSLRGLGQVNEQFF. The CDR3 DNA reads TGTGCCAGCAGCTTACGGGGACTAGGGCAAGTCAATGAGCAGTTCTTC.

The chain employs TRBV7-2 and TRBJ2-1; D remains ambiguous. Between the trimmed V and J ends, which lost 5 bases and 0 bases, there was a span of 8 bases. Per germline, CDR1 SGHTA and CDR2 FQGNSA. The CDR3 contains 14 residues. The CDR3 nucleotides read TGTGCCAGCAGCCAGGCGAGCTCCTACAATGAGCAGTTCTTC. Residues: CASSQASSYNEQFF. Looking up the rest from reference TRBV7-2 and TRBJ2-1 gives the full variable domain: GAGVSQSPSNKVTEKGKDVELRCDPISGHTALYWYRQSLGQGLEFLIYFQGNSAPDKSGLPSDRFSAERTGGSVSTLTIQRTQQEDSAVYLCASSQASSYNEQFFGPGTRLTVL.

The gene calls are TRBV18 and TRBJ1-2; D might be TRBD1 (5 bases). Germline CDR1 is KGHSH and CDR2 is LQKENI. CDR3 size: 16 residues. Trimming removed 2 bases from V and 0 bases from J, with 13 bases in between. CDR3 DNA: TGTGCCAGCTCACCAGATGTCACAGGTCCTAACTATGGCTACACCTTC. Protein: CASSPDVTGPNYGYTF.